This entry is about one TCR beta chain. What it binds is unknown. This record belongs to a study of shared clonotypes between healthy human individuals. Across the study: Per donor, CD8 memory used one plate, CD8 naive used two, CD4 memory used three and CD4 naive used three.

Broader study findings: Non-shared clonotypes had lower generation probabilities than those shared by all four donors.

Sequencing used immunoSEQ multiplex PCR; TCRdb keeps in-frame clones, though not all of them. The sample carries about 600,000 clones, approximately 97% recorded once. Per the germline V gene, CDR1 is SGHTA and CDR2 is FQGNSA. The CDR3 runs 14 residues. V was pared by 5 bases and J by 5 bases, with 14 bases between. The V call is TRBV7-2, the J call TRBJ2-3; TRBD2 is a possible D gene (5 bases). This receptor was obtained from a woman aged 25 to 39 in good health. The sample was naive CD4+ T cells sorted from blood. This sample's subset: CD45RA+ positively selected. The CDR3 DNA is TGTGCCAGCAGCCCACAAGCCCGGGGAGATACGCAGTATTTT. Translating it yields CASSPQARGDTQYF.